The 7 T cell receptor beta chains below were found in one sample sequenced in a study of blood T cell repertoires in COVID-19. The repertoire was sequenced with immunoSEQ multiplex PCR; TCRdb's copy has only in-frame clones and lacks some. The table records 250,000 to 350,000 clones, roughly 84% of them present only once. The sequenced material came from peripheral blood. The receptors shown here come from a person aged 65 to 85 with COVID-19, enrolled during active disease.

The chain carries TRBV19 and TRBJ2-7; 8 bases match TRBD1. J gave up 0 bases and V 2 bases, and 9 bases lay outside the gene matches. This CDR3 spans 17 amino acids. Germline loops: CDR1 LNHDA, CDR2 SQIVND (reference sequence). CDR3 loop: CASSIIGSQGVSYEQYF. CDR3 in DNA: TGTGCCAGTAGTATAATAGGTTCACAGGGGGTCTCCTACGAGCAGTACTTC.

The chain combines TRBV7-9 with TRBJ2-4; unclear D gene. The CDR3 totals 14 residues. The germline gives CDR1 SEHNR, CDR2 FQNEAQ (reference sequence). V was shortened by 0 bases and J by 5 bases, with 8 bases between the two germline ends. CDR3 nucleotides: TGTGCCAGCAGCTTAGCGGGCAGCCAAAACATTCAGTACTTC. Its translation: CASSLAGSQNIQYF.

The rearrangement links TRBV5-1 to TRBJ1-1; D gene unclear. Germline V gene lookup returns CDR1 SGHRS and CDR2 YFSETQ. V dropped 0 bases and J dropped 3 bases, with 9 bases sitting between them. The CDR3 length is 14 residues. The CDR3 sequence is CASSLAGFDTEAFF. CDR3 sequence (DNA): TGCGCCAGCAGCTTGGCAGGATTTGACACTGAAGCTTTCTTT.

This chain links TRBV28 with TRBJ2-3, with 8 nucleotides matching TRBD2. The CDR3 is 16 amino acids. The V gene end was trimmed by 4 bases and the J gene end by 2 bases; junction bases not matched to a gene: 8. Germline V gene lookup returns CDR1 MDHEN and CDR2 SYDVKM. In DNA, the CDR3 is TGTGCCAGCAGTTCTGGACTAGCTTGGGACACAGATACGCAGTATTTT. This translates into CASSSGLAWDTDTQYF.

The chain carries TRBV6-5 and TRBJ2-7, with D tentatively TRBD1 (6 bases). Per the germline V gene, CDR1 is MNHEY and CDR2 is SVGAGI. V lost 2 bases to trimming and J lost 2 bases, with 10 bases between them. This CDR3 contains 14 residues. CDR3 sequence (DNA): TGTGCCAGCAGTTACGTCCAGGGGACCTACGAGCAGTACTTC. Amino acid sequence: CASSYVQGTYEQYF.

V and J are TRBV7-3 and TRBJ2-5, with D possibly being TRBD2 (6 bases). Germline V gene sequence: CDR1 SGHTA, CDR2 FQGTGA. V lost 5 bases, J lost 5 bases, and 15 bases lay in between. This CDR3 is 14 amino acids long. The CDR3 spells CASSPNGGFETQYF. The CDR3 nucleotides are TGTGCCAGCAGCCCGAACGGGGGTTTTGAGACCCAGTACTTC.

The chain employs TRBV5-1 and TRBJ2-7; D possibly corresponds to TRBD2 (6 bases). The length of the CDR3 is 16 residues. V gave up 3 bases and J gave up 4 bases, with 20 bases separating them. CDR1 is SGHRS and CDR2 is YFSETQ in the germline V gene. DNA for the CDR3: TGCGCCAGCAGCTCAAGACCCGGAGGTAGCGGTTACGAGCAGTACTTC. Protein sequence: CASSSRPGGSGYEQYF.